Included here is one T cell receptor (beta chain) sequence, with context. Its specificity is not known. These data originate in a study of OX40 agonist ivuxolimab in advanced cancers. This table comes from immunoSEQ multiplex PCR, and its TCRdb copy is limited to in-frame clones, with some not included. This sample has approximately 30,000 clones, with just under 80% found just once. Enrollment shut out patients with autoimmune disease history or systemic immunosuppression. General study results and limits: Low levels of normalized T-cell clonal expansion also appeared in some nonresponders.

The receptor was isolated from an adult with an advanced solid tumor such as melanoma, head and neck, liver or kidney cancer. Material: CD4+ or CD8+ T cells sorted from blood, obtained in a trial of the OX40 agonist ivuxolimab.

This CDR3 is CASSPPGTASPLHF. The CDR3 nucleotides read TGTGCCAGCAGTCCGCCTGGGACGGCTTCACCCCTCCACTTT. The gene calls are TRBV6-5 and TRBJ1-6; D might be TRBD1 (5 bases). The V and J ends lost 5 bases and 9 bases respectively, with 14 bases between them. Germline V gives CDR1 MNHEY, CDR2 SVGAGI. This CDR3 spans 14 amino acids.